Listed below are T cell receptor beta chains from one sample, sequenced in a study of T cells in Graves' hyperthyroidism and ophthalmopathy. In TCRdb, the multiplex PCR reads were re-called with MiXCR into one record per CDR3 protein. There are around 480,000 distinct CDR3 sequences in the sample; roughly an eighth occur only once, and about a sixth lies in the top ten. Sequencing was carried out using blood. Receptors were obtained from a young woman with Graves' hyperthyroidism. CDR3s include the opening cysteine and the closing phenylalanine or tryptophan. D genes are given only for firm matches. Not every row has a clone size; where given, it reads once, few, many or a size class.

>-|TRBV10-3|many|TRBJ2-3
CAIGSGGDTQYF
TGTGCCATCGGGAGTGGAGGGGATACGCAGTATTTT
>TRBD1|TRBV27|-|TRBJ2-2
CASQSPGQGVAGELFF
TGTGCCAGCCAGTCTCCGGGACAGGGGGTAGCCGGGGAGCTGTTTTTT
>TRBD2|TRBV3-1|few|TRBJ2-1
CASSLTSGSFNEQFF
TGTGCCAGCAGTCTGACTAGCGGGAGCTTCAATGAGCAGTTCTTC
>-|TRBV5-5|many|TRBJ2-5
CASSLVVETQYF
TGTGCCAGCAGTCTGGTGGTAGAGACCCAGTACTTC
>TRBD1|TRBV10-3|few|TRBJ1-5
CAIKPGQGNQPQHF
TGTGCCATCAAGCCGGGACAGGGGAATCAGCCCCAGCATTTT
>-|TRBV27|many|TRBJ2-3
CASSLLPGHSTDTQYF
TGTGCCAGCAGTTTATTACCGGGACACAGCACAGATACGCAGTATTTT
>TRBD1|TRBV30|few|TRBJ1-2
CAWNWGQYFYGYTF
TGTGCCTGGAACTGGGGACAGTACTTCTATGGCTACACCTTC
>-|TRBV12-3/TRBV12-4|many|TRBJ1-2
CASIGTGRLNYGYTF
TGTGCCAGCATAGGAACAGGACGACTTAACTATGGCTACACCTTC
>TRBD2|TRBV12-3/TRBV12-4|many|TRBJ2-7
CASSVAGDYEQYF
TGTGCCAGCAGTGTAGCGGGAGACTACGAGCAGTACTTC
>-|TRBV5-1|few|TRBJ2-3
CASTPGPPTDTQYF
TGCGCCAGCACCCCGGGACCACCCACAGATACGCAGTATTTT
>-|TRBV7-9|few|TRBJ2-3
CASSLMVPGPSTDTQYF
TGTGCCAGCAGCTTAATGGTGCCGGGGCCTAGCACAGATACGCAGTATTTT
>TRBD1|TRBV10-2|many|TRBJ1-1
CASSESKDRGSTEAFF
TGCGCCAGCAGTGAGTCAAAAGACAGGGGAAGCACTGAAGCTTTCTTT
>-|TRBV12-3/TRBV12-4|many|TRBJ1-5
CASSLDRTGNQPQHF
TGTGCCAGCAGTTTAGACAGAACCGGCAATCAGCCCCAGCATTTT
>TRBD1|TRBV5-1|many|TRBJ1-2
CASSYETGRDYGYTF
TGCGCCAGCAGCTATGAGACAGGGAGGGACTATGGCTACACCTTC
>-|TRBV7-8|few|TRBJ2-3
CASSYRRATSRSPDTQYF
TGTGCCAGCAGCTACCGGAGGGCGACTAGTCGTTCGCCAGATACGCAGTATTTT
>-|TRBV15|many|TRBJ2-3
CATSRDGAVADTQYF
TGTGCCACCAGCAGAGATGGCGCCGTCGCGGATACGCAGTATTTT
>-|TRBV19|few|TRBJ2-1
CASSIAGGGSAYNEQFF
TGTGCCAGTAGTATAGCTGGGGGCGGGAGTGCTTACAATGAGCAGTTCTTC
>-|TRBV12-3/TRBV12-4|many|TRBJ1-1
CASKTSPHTEAFF
TGTGCCAGCAAGACAAGTCCCCACACTGAAGCTTTCTTT
>TRBD2|TRBV19|-|TRBJ2-1
CVSSVSGSSYNEQFF
TGTGTCAGTAGTGTAAGCGGGAGCTCCTACAATGAGCAGTTCTTC
>-|TRBV30|many|TRBJ1-5
CAWSETLIESAQHF
TGTGCCTGGAGTGAAACCTTAATAGAATCAGCCCAGCATTTT
>TRBD2|TRBV6-1|many|TRBJ2-3
CASRLAGGGTDTQYF
TGTGCCAGCAGACTAGCGGGAGGGGGGACAGATACGCAGTATTTT
>-|TRBV28|many|TRBJ1-4
CASSLWDGAGEKLFF
TGTGCCAGCAGTTTATGGGATGGGGCGGGAGAAAAACTGTTTTTT